Listed below are T cell receptor beta chains from one sample, sequenced in a study of molecular identifiers for immune sequencing clone quantification. MiXCR, run by TCRdb on the PCR reads, gives a single entry per CDR3 protein. The table has some 65,000 distinct CDR3 sequences, about a fifth seen once. Sequencing was done on a sample of naive CD8+ T cells from blood, with Jurkat cell RNA spiked in. The source of these receptors is a human donor in good health. Some libraries in this study had Jurkat cell RNA spiked in. CDR3s include the opening cysteine and the closing phenylalanine or tryptophan. The order of the fields is clone size, J gene, V gene, D gene, CDR3 length, CDR3 protein, CDR3 DNA. The D gene is left open where the match is weak. Expanded clones are given a class, and other clones once, few, many or no size at all.

clone size: NA
J gene: TRBJ1-3
V gene: TRBV7-6
D gene: TRBD1
CDR3 length: 14
CDR3 protein: CASSTLAGGHTIYF
CDR3 DNA: TGTGCCAGCAGCACCTTGGCAGGGGGTCACACCATATATTTT

clone size: NA
J gene: TRBJ2-1
V gene: TRBV19
D gene: TRBD2
CDR3 length: 15
CDR3 protein: CASSMTSGGYNEQFF
CDR3 DNA: TGTGCCAGTAGTATGACTAGCGGGGGCTACAATGAGCAGTTCTTC

clone size: many
J gene: TRBJ2-7
V gene: TRBV2
D gene: TRBD1
CDR3 length: 15
CDR3 protein: CASSDIRQGAYEQYF
CDR3 DNA: TGTGCCAGCAGTGACATTCGGCAGGGGGCGTACGAGCAGTACTTC

clone size: many
J gene: TRBJ2-3
V gene: TRBV24-1
D gene: TRBD2
CDR3 length: 13
CDR3 protein: CATWTSEPDTQYF
CDR3 DNA: TGTGCCACGTGGACTAGCGAGCCAGATACGCAGTATTTT

clone size: medium-sized
J gene: TRBJ2-1
V gene: TRBV7-2
D gene: TRBD2
CDR3 length: 17
CDR3 protein: CASSSRNVAGVIVEQFF
CDR3 DNA: TGTGCCAGCAGCTCCCGGAATGTAGCGGGAGTTATAGTTGAGCAGTTCTTC

clone size: NA
J gene: TRBJ1-5
V gene: TRBV6-2/TRBV6-3
D gene: NA
CDR3 length: 12
CDR3 protein: CASGYSHQPQHF
CDR3 DNA: TGTGCCAGCGGTTACTCGCATCAGCCCCAGCATTTT

clone size: few
J gene: TRBJ2-1
V gene: TRBV5-5
D gene: TRBD2
CDR3 length: 15
CDR3 protein: CASSLGLAYYNEQFF
CDR3 DNA: TGTGCCAGCAGCTTGGGACTAGCGTACTACAATGAGCAGTTCTTC

clone size: many
J gene: TRBJ2-7
V gene: TRBV19
D gene: TRBD1
CDR3 length: 14
CDR3 protein: CASSPAGTAYEQYF
CDR3 DNA: TGTGCCAGTAGTCCCGCCGGGACAGCCTACGAGCAGTACTTC

clone size: many
J gene: TRBJ2-3
V gene: TRBV6-5
D gene: TRBD1
CDR3 length: 15
CDR3 protein: CASSYTLTGFDTQYF
CDR3 DNA: TGTGCCAGCAGTTACACCCTGACAGGGTTCGATACGCAGTATTTT

clone size: many
J gene: TRBJ1-1
V gene: TRBV18
D gene: NA
CDR3 length: 12
CDR3 protein: CASSPPRDGAFF
CDR3 DNA: TGTGCCAGCTCACCACCCAGGGATGGGGCTTTCTTT

clone size: many
J gene: TRBJ1-1
V gene: TRBV7-9
D gene: TRBD1
CDR3 length: 15
CDR3 protein: CASSPSTGLNTEAFF
CDR3 DNA: TGTGCCAGCAGCCCGTCGACAGGGCTTAACACTGAAGCTTTCTTT

clone size: many
J gene: TRBJ2-3
V gene: TRBV5-1
D gene: NA
CDR3 length: 14
CDR3 protein: CASSPHHRGDTQYF
CDR3 DNA: TGCGCCAGCAGCCCCCACCACCGGGGGGATACGCAGTATTTT

clone size: many
J gene: TRBJ1-2
V gene: TRBV4-1
D gene: NA
CDR3 length: 15
CDR3 protein: CASSPARIVHYGYTF
CDR3 DNA: TGCGCCAGCAGCCCAGCAAGGATCGTTCACTATGGCTACACCTTC

clone size: medium-sized
J gene: TRBJ2-5
V gene: TRBV4-2
D gene: TRBD2
CDR3 length: 16
CDR3 protein: CASSQALAENQETQYF
CDR3 DNA: TGTGCCAGCAGCCAAGCACTAGCGGAGAATCAAGAGACCCAGTACTTC

clone size: NA
J gene: TRBJ2-1
V gene: TRBV7-9
D gene: TRBD2
CDR3 length: 16
CDR3 protein: CASSYPAGESYNEQFF
CDR3 DNA: TGTGCCAGCAGTTACCCTGCGGGAGAATCCTACAATGAGCAGTTCTTC